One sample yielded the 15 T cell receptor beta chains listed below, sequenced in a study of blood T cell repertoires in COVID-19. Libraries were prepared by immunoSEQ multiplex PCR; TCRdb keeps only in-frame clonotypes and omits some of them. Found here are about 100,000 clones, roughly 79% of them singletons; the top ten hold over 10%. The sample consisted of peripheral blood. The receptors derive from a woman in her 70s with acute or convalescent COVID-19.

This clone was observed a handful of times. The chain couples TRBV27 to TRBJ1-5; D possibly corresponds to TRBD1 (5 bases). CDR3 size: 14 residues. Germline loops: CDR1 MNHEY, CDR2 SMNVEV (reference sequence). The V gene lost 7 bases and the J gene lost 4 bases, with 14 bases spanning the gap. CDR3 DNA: TGTGCCAGCAAAGGACACGGTCGGAATCAGCCCCAGCATTTT. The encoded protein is CASKGHGRNQPQHF.

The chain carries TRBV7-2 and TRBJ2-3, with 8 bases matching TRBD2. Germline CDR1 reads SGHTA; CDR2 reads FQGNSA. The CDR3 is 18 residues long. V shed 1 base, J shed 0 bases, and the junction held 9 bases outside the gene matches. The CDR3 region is CASSLGSGAASSTDTQYF. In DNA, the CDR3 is TGTGCCAGCAGCTTAGGTAGCGGGGCCGCATCTAGCACAGATACGCAGTATTTT.

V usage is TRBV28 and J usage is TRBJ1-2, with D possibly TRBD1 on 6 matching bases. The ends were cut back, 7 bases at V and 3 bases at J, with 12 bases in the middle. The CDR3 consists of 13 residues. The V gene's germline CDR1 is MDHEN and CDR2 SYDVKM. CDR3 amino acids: CASKWGLYYGYTF. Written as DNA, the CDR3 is TGTGCCAGCAAATGGGGGCTCTACTATGGCTACACCTTC.

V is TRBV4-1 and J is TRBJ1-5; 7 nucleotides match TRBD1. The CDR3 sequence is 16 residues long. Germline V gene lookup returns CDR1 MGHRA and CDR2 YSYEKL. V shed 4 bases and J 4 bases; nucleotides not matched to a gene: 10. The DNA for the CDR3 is TGCGCCAGCAGCCTACAACTTGACAGGGCAAATCAGCCCCAGCATTTT. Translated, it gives CASSLQLDRANQPQHF.

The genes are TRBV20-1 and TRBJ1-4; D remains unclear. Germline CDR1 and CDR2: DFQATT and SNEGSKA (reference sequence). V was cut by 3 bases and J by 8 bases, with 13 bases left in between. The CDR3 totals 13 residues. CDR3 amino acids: CSASIGDGEKLFF. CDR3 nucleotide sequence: TGCAGTGCTAGTATAGGTGACGGGGAAAAACTGTTTTTT.

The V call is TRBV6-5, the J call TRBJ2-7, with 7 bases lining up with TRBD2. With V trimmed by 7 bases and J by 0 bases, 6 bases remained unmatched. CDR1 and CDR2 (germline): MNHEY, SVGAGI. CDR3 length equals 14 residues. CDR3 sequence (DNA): TGTGCCAGCAATTCCGGGACTAACTCCTACGAGCAGTACGTC. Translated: CASNSGTNSYEQYV.

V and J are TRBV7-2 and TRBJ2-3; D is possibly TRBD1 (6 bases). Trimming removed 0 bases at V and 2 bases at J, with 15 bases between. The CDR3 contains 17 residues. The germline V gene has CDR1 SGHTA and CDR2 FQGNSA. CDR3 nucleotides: TGTGCCAGCAGCTTAGCGCTAAAAGCAGGGGCCACAGATACGCAGTATTTT. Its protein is CASSLALKAGATDTQYF.

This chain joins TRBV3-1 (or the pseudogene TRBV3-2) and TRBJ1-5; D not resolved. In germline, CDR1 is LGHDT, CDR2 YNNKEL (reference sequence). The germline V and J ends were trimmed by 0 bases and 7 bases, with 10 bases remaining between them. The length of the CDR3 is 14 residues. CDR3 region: CASSQDLTSQPQHF. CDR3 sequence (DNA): TGTGCCAGCAGCCAAGATCTGACAAGCCAGCCCCAGCATTTT.

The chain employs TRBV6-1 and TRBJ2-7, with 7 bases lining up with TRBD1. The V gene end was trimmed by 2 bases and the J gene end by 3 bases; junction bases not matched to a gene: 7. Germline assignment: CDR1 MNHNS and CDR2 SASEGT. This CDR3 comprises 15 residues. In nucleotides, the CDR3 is TGTGCCAGCAGTGAACAAACCTGGGACAGCTACGAGCAGTACTTC. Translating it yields CASSEQTWDSYEQYF.

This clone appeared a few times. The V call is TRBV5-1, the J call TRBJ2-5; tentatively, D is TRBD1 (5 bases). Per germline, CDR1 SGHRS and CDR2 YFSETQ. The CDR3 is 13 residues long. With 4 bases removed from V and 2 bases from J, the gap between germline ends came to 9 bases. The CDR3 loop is CASSPGRQETQYF. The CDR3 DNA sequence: TGCGCCAGCAGCCCAGGGCGGCAAGAGACCCAGTACTTC.

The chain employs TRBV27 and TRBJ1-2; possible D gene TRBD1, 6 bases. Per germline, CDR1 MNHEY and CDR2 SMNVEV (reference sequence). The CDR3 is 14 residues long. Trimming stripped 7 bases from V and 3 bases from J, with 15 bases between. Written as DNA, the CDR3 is TGTGCCAGCATGGGGGGGGGCAGTCACTATGGCTACACCTTC. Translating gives CASMGGGSHYGYTF.

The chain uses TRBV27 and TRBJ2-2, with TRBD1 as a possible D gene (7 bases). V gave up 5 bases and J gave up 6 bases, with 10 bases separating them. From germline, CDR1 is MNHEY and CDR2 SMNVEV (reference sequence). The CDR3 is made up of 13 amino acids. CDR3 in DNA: TGTGCCAGCAGTCCAGGGGGGTCCGGGGAGCTGTTTTTT. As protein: CASSPGGSGELFF.

Here the CDR3 reads CASSPPGLHNEQFF. In DNA form, the CDR3 reads TGTGCCAGCAGCCCTCCGGGACTACACAATGAGCAGTTCTTC. The chain carries TRBV3-1 (or the pseudogene TRBV3-2) and TRBJ2-1, with 7 bases lining up with TRBD2. Trimming took 4 bases from V and 5 from J; bases not matched to a gene: 5. The CDR3 has 14 residues. The germline V gene has CDR1 LGHDT and CDR2 YNNKEL (reference sequence).

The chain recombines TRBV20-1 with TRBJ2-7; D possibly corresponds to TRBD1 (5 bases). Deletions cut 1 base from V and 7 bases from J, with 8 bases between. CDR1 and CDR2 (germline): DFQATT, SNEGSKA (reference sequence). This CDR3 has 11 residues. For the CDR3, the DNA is TGCAGTGCTAGAGGCTCAGGGGAGCAGTACTTC. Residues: CSARGSGEQYF.

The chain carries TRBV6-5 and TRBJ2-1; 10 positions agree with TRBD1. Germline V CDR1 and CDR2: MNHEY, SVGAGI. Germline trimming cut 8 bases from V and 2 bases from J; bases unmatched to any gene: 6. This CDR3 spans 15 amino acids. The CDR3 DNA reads TGTGCCAGCGGAGCCGGGACAGGGGCCTACAATGAGCAGTTCTTC. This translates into CASGAGTGAYNEQFF.